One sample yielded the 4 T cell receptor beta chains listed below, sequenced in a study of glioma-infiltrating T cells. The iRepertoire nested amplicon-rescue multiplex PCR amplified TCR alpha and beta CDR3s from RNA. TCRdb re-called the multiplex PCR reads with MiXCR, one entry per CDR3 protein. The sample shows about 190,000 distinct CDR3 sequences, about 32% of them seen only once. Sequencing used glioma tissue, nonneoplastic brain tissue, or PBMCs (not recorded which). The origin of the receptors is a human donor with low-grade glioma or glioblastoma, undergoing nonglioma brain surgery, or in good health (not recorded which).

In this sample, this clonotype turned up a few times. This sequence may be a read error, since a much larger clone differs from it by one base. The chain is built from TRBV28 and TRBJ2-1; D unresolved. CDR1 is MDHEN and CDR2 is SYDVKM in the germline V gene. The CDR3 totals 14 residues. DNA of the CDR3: TGTGCCAGCGATGTGGGAAGGGCCTACAGTGAGCAGTTCTTC. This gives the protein CASDVGRAYSEQFF.

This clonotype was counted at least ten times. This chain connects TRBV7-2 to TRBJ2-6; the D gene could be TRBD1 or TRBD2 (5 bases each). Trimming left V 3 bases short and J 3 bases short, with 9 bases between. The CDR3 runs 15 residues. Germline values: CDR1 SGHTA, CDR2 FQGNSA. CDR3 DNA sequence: TGTGCCAGCAGCTTGGGGGTGGGTGGGGCCAACGTCCTGACTTTC. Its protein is CASSLGVGGANVLTF.

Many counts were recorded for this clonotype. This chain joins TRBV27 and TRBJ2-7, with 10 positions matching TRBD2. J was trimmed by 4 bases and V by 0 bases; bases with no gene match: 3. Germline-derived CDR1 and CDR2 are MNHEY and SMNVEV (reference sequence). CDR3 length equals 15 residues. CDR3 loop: CASSLSLAGAYEQYF. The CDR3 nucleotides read TGTGCCAGCAGTTTATCCCTAGCGGGAGCGTACGAGCAGTACTTC.

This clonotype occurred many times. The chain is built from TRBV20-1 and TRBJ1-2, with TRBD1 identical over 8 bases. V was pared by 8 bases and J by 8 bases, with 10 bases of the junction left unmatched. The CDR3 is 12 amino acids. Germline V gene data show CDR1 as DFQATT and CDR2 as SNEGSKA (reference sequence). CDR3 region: CSPEQGDRGYTF. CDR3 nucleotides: TGCAGTCCCGAACAGGGGGACAGGGGCTACACCTTC.